This T cell receptor (beta chain) appears in the sequencing data of a study of cytomegalovirus exposure and HLA in healthy donors. Germline V gives CDR1 SNHLY, CDR2 FYNNEI. This CDR3 is 11 amino acids long. V shed 7 bases and J shed 6 bases, with 8 bases lying between them. Measured with immunoSEQ multiplex PCR; TCRdb has only the in-frame clones, and not every one. Among 250,000 or so clones, 90% were seen once, and the ten largest hold less than 0.4%. This TCR was recovered from a woman aged 18 to 35 in good health and CMV-seronegative. The chain combines TRBV2 with TRBJ2-3, with D unresolved. Sequencing was done on a sample of PBMCs. CDR3 DNA sequence: TGTGCCAGCACCATCCAGGATACGCAGTATTTT. It yields the protein CASTIQDTQYF.